A single sample gave rise to the 8 T cell receptor beta chains below, sequenced in a study of T cell changes during pregnancy in multiple sclerosis. Using immunoSEQ multiplex PCR, the repertoire was profiled, and TCRdb retains in-frame clones only, with some absent. The sample shows 72,000 or so clones, 93% of them seen only once. Sequencing was performed on peripheral blood, taken in the second trimester of pregnancy. These receptors were collected from a female donor with multiple sclerosis, enrolled in a pregnancy study.

This chain links TRBV2 with TRBJ2-3; 12 bases fit TRBD2. This CDR3 has 20 amino acids. The germline gives CDR1 SNHLY, CDR2 FYNNEI. V lost 1 base and J lost 4; bases outside the gene matches: 15. DNA of the CDR3: TGTGCCAGCAGTGAAGTTCCCCCTTCGCTAGCGGGGGGGCGTTCAGATACGCAGTATTTT. Encoded protein: CASSEVPPSLAGGRSDTQYF. The full variable domain, with the rest looked up from reference TRBV2 and TRBJ2-3, is EPEVTQTPSHQVTQMGQEVILRCVPISNHLYFYWYRQILGQKVEFLVSFYNNEISEKSEIFDDQFSVERPDGSNFTLKIRSTKLEDSAMYFCASSEVPPSLAGGRSDTQYFGPGTRLTVL.

The chain is built from TRBV25-1 and TRBJ1-2; no firm D call. This CDR3 spans 13 amino acids. V gave up 0 bases and J gave up 7 bases, with 9 bases separating them. Germline CDR1 MGHDK, CDR2 SYGVNS. This CDR3 is CASSEYIVGGYTF. The CDR3 region has the DNA TGTGCCAGCAGTGAATATATCGTCGGTGGCTACACCTTC.

The chain joins TRBV5-1 to TRBJ2-7, with 15 nucleotides matching TRBD2. There are 17 residues in the CDR3. With 7 bases clipped from V and 1 base from J, the junction kept 9 bases outside the gene matches. Germline CDR1 is SGHRS and CDR2 is YFSETQ. The CDR3 nucleotides read TGCGCCAGCGGTCCGGGACTAGCGGGGGGTCGGTCCTACGAGCAGTACTTC. This translates into CASGPGLAGGRSYEQYF.

The chain is built from TRBV18 and TRBJ2-1; 9 bases align to TRBD1. This CDR3 has 15 amino acids. V was clipped by 3 bases and J by 5 bases; unmatched bases: 5. Germline CDR1 KGHSH, CDR2 LQKENI. The CDR3 DNA sequence: TGTGCCAGCTCACCTTCGGGACAGGGTAACAATGAGCAGTTCTTC. Its protein product is CASSPSGQGNNEQFF.

The chain carries TRBV4-1 and TRBJ2-3; D ambiguous. Deletions cut 3 bases from V and 4 bases from J, with 8 bases between. CDR3 length: 13 amino acids. Germline-derived CDR1 and CDR2 are MGHRA and YSYEKL. CDR3 sequence reads: CASSHVAADTQYF. The CDR3 DNA is TGCGCCAGCAGCCACGTGGCGGCAGATACGCAGTATTTT.

The rearrangement joins TRBV19 to TRBJ1-6, with D perhaps TRBD1 (6 bases). V lost 7 bases and J lost 6, with 13 bases in between. The CDR3 covers 14 residues. In germline, CDR1 is LNHDA, CDR2 SQIVND (reference sequence). In DNA, the CDR3 is TGTGCCAGTAAAGCCGACAGGACTAATTCACCCCTCCACTTT. This encodes CASKADRTNSPLHF.

CDR3 nucleotides: TGTGCCAGCAGGCAGGGAAATCAGCCCCAGCATTTT. Its protein is CASRQGNQPQHF. The chain is built from TRBV6-1 and TRBJ1-5; D is perhaps TRBD1 (5 bases). V gave up 6 bases and J gave up 4 bases, with 7 bases separating them. The germline CDR1 and CDR2 sequences are MNHNS and SASEGT. The length of the CDR3 is 12 residues.

The rearrangement uses TRBV5-8 and TRBJ2-7; TRBD1 agrees at 11 bases. This CDR3 region has 15 residues. V lost 3 bases and J lost 1; bases outside the gene matches: 3. Germline assignment: CDR1 SGHTS and CDR2 YDEGEE. CDR3 sequence: CASSSGTGGSYEQYF. The CDR3 coding sequence is TGTGCCAGCAGCTCTGGGACAGGGGGTTCCTACGAGCAGTACTTC.